This is a list of T cell receptor beta chains from one sample in a study of PD-1 blockade in mismatch repair-deficient tumors. Libraries were prepared by immunoSEQ multiplex PCR; TCRdb keeps only in-frame clonotypes and omits some of them. The sample records 38,000 or so clones, 70% to 90% being singletons. This specimen consisted of peripheral blood, obtained roughly 76 weeks after starting pembrolizumab. The origin of the receptors is an adult with mismatch repair-deficient cancer. The CDR3 runs from the conserved cysteine through the conserved F or W. Each record gives: CDR3 DNA, CDR3 protein, V gene, D gene, clone size, J gene. D genes are given only for firm matches. The listing skips clone size in some rows; elsewhere it reads once, few, many or a size class.

cdr3_nt: TGTGCCAGTAGTCAGGACGTCGAGCAGTACTTC; cdr3_aa: CASSQDVEQYF; v_call: TRBV19; d_call: NA; clone_size: NA; j_call: TRBJ2-7
cdr3_nt: TGTGCCTGGAGTGTAGAAGAGACCCAGTACTTC; cdr3_aa: CAWSVEETQYF; v_call: TRBV30; d_call: NA; clone_size: NA; j_call: TRBJ2-5
cdr3_nt: TGTGCCAGCAATGGAGATCGTGGCTACACCTTC; cdr3_aa: CASNGDRGYTF; v_call: TRBV28; d_call: NA; clone_size: NA; j_call: TRBJ1-2
cdr3_nt: TGTGCCAGCAGTTTACTCAGGGGGCTTGACAATCAGCCCCAGCATTTT; cdr3_aa: CASSLLRGLDNQPQHF; v_call: TRBV28; d_call: TRBD1; clone_size: once; j_call: TRBJ1-5
cdr3_nt: TGCGCCAGCAGCCAAGTTGATGTAGGTGCCGGACTTAACTATGGCTACACCTTC; cdr3_aa: CASSQVDVGAGLNYGYTF; v_call: TRBV4-1; d_call: NA; clone_size: NA; j_call: TRBJ1-2
cdr3_nt: TGTGCCAGCAGCTTTCAGGTGCGATACAATGAGCAGTTCTTC; cdr3_aa: CASSFQVRYNEQFF; v_call: TRBV11-3; d_call: NA; clone_size: NA; j_call: TRBJ2-1
cdr3_nt: TGCAGCGTTGTGGGCGGGAACACTGAAGCTTTCTTT; cdr3_aa: CSVVGGNTEAFF; v_call: TRBV29-1; d_call: NA; clone_size: NA; j_call: TRBJ1-1
cdr3_nt: TGTGCCAGCAGCGTCACCGGGACGGCGAACACTGAAGCTTTCTTT; cdr3_aa: CASSVTGTANTEAFF; v_call: TRBV7-3; d_call: NA; clone_size: NA; j_call: TRBJ1-1
cdr3_nt: TGTGCCAGCAGCGGGGGGTTTGGAAACACCATATATTTT; cdr3_aa: CASSGGFGNTIYF; v_call: TRBV2; d_call: NA; clone_size: NA; j_call: TRBJ1-3
cdr3_nt: TGTGCCAGCAGCTTACAGGGGGATCTCTCCTACAATGAGCAGTTCTTC; cdr3_aa: CASSLQGDLSYNEQFF; v_call: TRBV7-2; d_call: TRBD1; clone_size: NA; j_call: TRBJ2-1
cdr3_nt: TGTGCCAGCAGTCCGGACTTCACCGGGGAGCTGTTTTTT; cdr3_aa: CASSPDFTGELFF; v_call: TRBV27; d_call: NA; clone_size: NA; j_call: TRBJ2-2
cdr3_nt: TGTGCCAGCAGCACAGGAGGATTGGGCACTGAAGCTTTCTTT; cdr3_aa: CASSTGGLGTEAFF; v_call: TRBV5-5; d_call: NA; clone_size: NA; j_call: TRBJ1-1
cdr3_nt: TGTGCCAGCAGTGAGGGAGCCTACGAGCAGTACTTC; cdr3_aa: CASSEGAYEQYF; v_call: TRBV6-1; d_call: NA; clone_size: NA; j_call: TRBJ2-7
cdr3_nt: TGTGCCAGTAACCGGGGTTCAGGCAATCAGCCCCAGCATTTT; cdr3_aa: CASNRGSGNQPQHF; v_call: TRBV19; d_call: NA; clone_size: NA; j_call: TRBJ1-5
cdr3_nt: TGTGCCAGCAGCTTAGTGGGACCTCCCTACGAGCAGTACTTC; cdr3_aa: CASSLVGPPYEQYF; v_call: TRBV7-9; d_call: NA; clone_size: NA; j_call: TRBJ2-7
cdr3_nt: TGTGCCACCCAGGGGTCTGCGGGCACCGGGGAGCTGTTTTTT; cdr3_aa: CATQGSAGTGELFF; v_call: TRBV6-1; d_call: NA; clone_size: NA; j_call: TRBJ2-2
cdr3_nt: TGTGCCAGCGGATTCCCGGGACAGGGAGTTGAGCAGTTCTTC; cdr3_aa: CASGFPGQGVEQFF; v_call: TRBV25-1; d_call: TRBD1; clone_size: NA; j_call: TRBJ2-1
cdr3_nt: TGTGCCAGCAGCCCAGGACAGGGAGGCGACGAGCAGTACTTC; cdr3_aa: CASSPGQGGDEQYF; v_call: TRBV7-9; d_call: TRBD1; clone_size: NA; j_call: TRBJ2-7
cdr3_nt: TGTGCCAGCAAAACCGGGACAGGGGTCAAAAACATTCAGTACTTC; cdr3_aa: CASKTGTGVKNIQYF; v_call: TRBV6-1; d_call: TRBD1; clone_size: NA; j_call: TRBJ2-4
cdr3_nt: TGTGCCAGCTCTCAGAATAGCGAAGAGACCCAGTACTTC; cdr3_aa: CASSQNSEETQYF; v_call: TRBV18; d_call: NA; clone_size: NA; j_call: TRBJ2-5
cdr3_nt: TGTGCCAGCAGCTTAAGCGGCCGGACAGCCCCATTTTTAGGACTGTTTTTT; cdr3_aa: CASSLSGRTAPFLGLFF; v_call: TRBV7-9; d_call: NA; clone_size: NA; j_call: TRBJ1-4
cdr3_nt: TGTGCCAGCAGCTTAGTAGGGACAGAGAACACTGAAGCTTTCTTT; cdr3_aa: CASSLVGTENTEAFF; v_call: TRBV11-3; d_call: TRBD1; clone_size: NA; j_call: TRBJ1-1
cdr3_nt: TGTGCCAGCAGCGCGACAGGATCCGGAAACACCATATATTTT; cdr3_aa: CASSATGSGNTIYF; v_call: TRBV7-3; d_call: NA; clone_size: NA; j_call: TRBJ1-3
cdr3_nt: TGTGCCTGGAGTGTCGGACTAGCGGGGCCAGATACGCAGTATTTT; cdr3_aa: CAWSVGLAGPDTQYF; v_call: TRBV30; d_call: TRBD2; clone_size: NA; j_call: TRBJ2-3
cdr3_nt: TGTGCCAGCACCCTATCACCCCTGTCCTACGAGCAGTACTTC; cdr3_aa: CASTLSPLSYEQYF; v_call: TRBV9; d_call: NA; clone_size: NA; j_call: TRBJ2-7
cdr3_nt: TGTGCCAGCAGGTCGACAGGGGGTGGTACTGAAGCTTTCTTT; cdr3_aa: CASRSTGGGTEAFF; v_call: TRBV6-1; d_call: TRBD1; clone_size: NA; j_call: TRBJ1-1
cdr3_nt: TGTGCCAGCAGCCCCGACGGGACCGTCTATGGCTACACCTTC; cdr3_aa: CASSPDGTVYGYTF; v_call: TRBV7-9; d_call: NA; clone_size: NA; j_call: TRBJ1-2
cdr3_nt: TGTGCCAGCAGTGTACCGGGACTCCCTGCGCAGTACTTC; cdr3_aa: CASSVPGLPAQYF; v_call: TRBV27; d_call: NA; clone_size: NA; j_call: TRBJ2-7
cdr3_nt: TGCAGCGTTGGCGAGGGGGATTATGGCTACACCTTC; cdr3_aa: CSVGEGDYGYTF; v_call: TRBV29-1; d_call: NA; clone_size: NA; j_call: TRBJ1-2
cdr3_nt: TGTGCCACCAGCAGAGATGATTGGCTAGCGGGAGTCCCGAACACCGGGGAGCTGTTTTTT; cdr3_aa: CATSRDDWLAGVPNTGELFF; v_call: TRBV15; d_call: TRBD2; clone_size: NA; j_call: TRBJ2-2
cdr3_nt: TGTGCCTGGAGTTACTCGGGTAGCGGGAGAGTCCGGGTCGGGGAGCTGTTTTTT; cdr3_aa: CAWSYSGSGRVRVGELFF; v_call: TRBV30; d_call: TRBD2; clone_size: NA; j_call: TRBJ2-2